This T cell receptor beta chain was identified in a study of blood T cell repertoires in COVID-19. Background on the study: From the United States, Italy and Spain came samples of acute and convalescent COVID-19. PBMCs, B-cell-depleted T cells, or T cells provided the cDNA or gDNA that made up the material.

The CDR3 has 14 amino acids. With V trimmed by 5 bases and J by 7 bases, 7 bases remained unmatched. Looked up from germline, CDR1 is SGHDT and CDR2 is YYEEEE. In the authors' workflow: Reference gene primer amplification yielded estimated nucleated cell counts. Measured with immunoSEQ multiplex PCR; TCRdb has only the in-frame clones, and not every one. The V and J calls and the clone size are those of that table, but D and trimming were determined from the DNA. This table has about 130,000 clones, about four fifths appearing once. The source is a woman aged 45-65 years with acute or convalescent COVID-19. The chain combines TRBV5-6 with TRBJ2-2, with 8 bases fitting TRBD1. The sequencing sample was made of peripheral blood. CDR3 sequence reads: CASRLDRASGELFF. CDR3 DNA: TGTGCCAGCAGACTGGACAGGGCTAGCGGGGAGCTGTTTTTT.